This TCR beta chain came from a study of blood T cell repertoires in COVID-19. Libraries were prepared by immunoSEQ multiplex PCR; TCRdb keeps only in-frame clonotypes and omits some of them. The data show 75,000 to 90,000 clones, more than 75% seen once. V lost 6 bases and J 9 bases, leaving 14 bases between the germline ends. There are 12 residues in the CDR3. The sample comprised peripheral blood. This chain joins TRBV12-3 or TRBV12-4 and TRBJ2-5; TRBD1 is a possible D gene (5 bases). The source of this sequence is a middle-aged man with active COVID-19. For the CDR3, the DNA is TGTGCCAGCAGCCAAGGGGCCCAGGCCCAGTACTTC. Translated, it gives CASSQGAQAQYF.